This TCR beta chain is drawn from a study of shared clonotypes between healthy human individuals. Trimming at V came to 2 bases and at J to 7 bases, leaving 7 bases not matched to a gene. The CDR3 is made up of 15 amino acids. Germline V lookup: CDR1 MNHEY, CDR2 SMNVEV (reference sequence). How the authors handled the data: ImmunoSEQ junction-only sequences lacked quality scores, so their filtering differed. Using immunoSEQ multiplex PCR, the repertoire was profiled, and TCRdb retains in-frame clones only, with some absent. The V and J calls and clone size are taken from that table; D and trimming were inferred from the DNA. The table records approximately 590,000 clones, less than 97% of them present only once. With regard to this clone: Its target is unknown.

CD45RO-negative, CCR7-positively selected cells formed the naive CD8 fraction, excluding terminally differentiated effector memory CD45RA+ cells. Whole-study results and caveats: Rarefaction indicated that sorted-subset sequencing remained incomplete although depth was large. It was expected that sequencing depth would affect clonotype sharing among donors. Relative to their counterparts shared across all four donors, non-shared clonotypes exhibited diminished generation probabilities.

This clonotype originated in a woman in her twenties or thirties in good health. The rearrangement joins TRBV27 to TRBJ1-3, with 8 bases identical to TRBD1. The sequenced sample consisted of naive CD8+ T cells sorted from blood. The CDR3 protein is CASSLGQGVRNTIYF. In nucleotides, the CDR3 is TGTGCCAGCAGTTTAGGACAGGGTGTAAGGAACACCATATATTTT.